The clone carrying this T cell receptor (beta chain) occurred many times. One end of the junction fails to match germline, which may point to a read error. Amplifying from RNA transcripts, the study obtained TCR beta CDR3 regions. An initial RT-PCR round employing HTBI primers preceded a second-round multiplex PCR. TCRdb re-analysed the multiplex PCR reads in MiXCR, keeping a single row per CDR3 protein. This table has just over 400,000 distinct CDR3 sequences, approximately 21% appearing once. The CDR3 loop spans 13 amino acids. This specimen belongs to a study of Graves' ophthalmopathy and Graves' hyperthyroidism.

The genes are TRBV12-3 or TRBV12-4 and TRBJ2-5; the match to TRBD2 covers 8 bases. This receptor was taken from a woman under 30 with stable Graves' hyperthyroidism. The material sequenced was peripheral blood. CDR3 sequence reads: CASSFWTSPKRHF. The CDR3 coding sequence is TGTGCCAGCAGTTTCTGGACTAGCCCCAAGCGGCACTTC.